The 15 T cell receptor beta chains below all came from one sample that was sequenced in a study of regulatory T cells in long-lasting Graves disease (dated by TCRdb to about 2021). The library relied on multiplex PCR. Sequenced on an Illumina HiSeq 4000. To build TCR beta libraries, CDR3 regions were amplified by Arm-PCR using iRepertoire HTBI primers. TCRdb handled the public reads itself, with Q25 trimming in fastp and clone calling in MiXCR, and kept productive beta chains. CDR3 protein duplicates are merged, each entry listing the most common genes and DNA. This sample lists under 450,000 distinct CDR3 sequences; around 16% were detected once. Jointly, the top ten make up roughly 21% of the sample. Read against the paper, the sample's time point label means: newly diagnosed GD, antithyroid drugs for less than 3 months. For both TCR sequencing and RNA sequencing, RNA was extracted from PBMCs using TRIzol.

Another study also made use of these data, one on T cells in Graves' hyperthyroidism and ophthalmopathy.

The specimen was peripheral blood mononuclear cells (PBMCs), collected at new diagnosis, from a patient treated with antithyroid drugs. Every receptor here comes from a woman younger than 30 with Graves disease. Donor details come from another sample of the same person, matched by shared clones.

The chain carries TRBV10-2 and TRBJ1-1, with 9 bases aligning to TRBD1. This CDR3 comprises 14 residues. J gave up 5 bases and V 6 bases, and 7 bases lay outside the gene matches. The germline V gene encodes CDR1 WSHSY and CDR2 SAAADI. The CDR3 is CASSWGQGATEAFF. In DNA form, the CDR3 reads TGCGCCAGCAGCTGGGGACAGGGCGCGACTGAAGCTTTCTTT.

This clonotype was recorded at least ten times. J is TRBJ2-7 and V is TRBV5-8; 15 nucleotides agree with TRBD2. Germline V gene data show CDR1 as SGHTS and CDR2 as YDEGEE. The junction had 11 bases not matched to a gene; V was cut back by 5 bases and J by 2 bases. The CDR3 sequence is 18 residues long. CDR3 sequence reads: CASRSPGLAGGRPYEQYF. The CDR3 DNA is TGTGCCAGCAGATCCCCGGGACTAGCGGGGGGAAGACCCTACGAGCAGTACTTC.

Many counts were recorded for this clonotype. The chain links TRBV2 to TRBJ2-3; no firm D call. V was trimmed by 6 bases and J by 2 bases, leaving 3 bases between them. The CDR3 runs to 11 residues. The germline V gene has CDR1 SNHLY and CDR2 FYNNEI. CDR3: CASRLTDTQYF. CDR3 in DNA: TGTGCCAGCAGGCTCACAGATACGCAGTATTTT.

The sample holds many counts of this clonotype. The V gene is TRBV2, the J gene TRBJ1-1; D uncertain. This CDR3 contains 12 residues. The germline CDR1 and CDR2 sequences are SNHLY and FYNNEI. Trimming cost V 5 bases and J 3 bases, with 7 bases left between them. CDR3 in amino acids: CASSKRHTEAFF. The CDR3 DNA reads as TGTGCCAGCAGTAAGAGACACACTGAAGCTTTCTTT.

This clonotype was recorded many times. The V and J genes are TRBV3-1 and TRBJ1-1; maybe TRBD1 (6 bases). With 1 base removed from V and 6 bases from J, the gap between germline ends came to 9 bases. The CDR3 consists of 13 residues. Germline-derived CDR1 and CDR2 are LGHDT and YNNKEL (reference sequence). The DNA for the CDR3 is TGTGCCAGCAGCCAAGCCAGGGGCTCTGAAGCTTTCTTT. As protein: CASSQARGSEAFF.

Comment on this clonotype: The final CDR3 position lacks the conserved phenylalanine or tryptophan, pointing to a likely read error. The DNA is omitted, as the CDR3 cannot be located on it reliably, and the CDR3 follows TCRdb's listing. V gene TRBV28 combines with J gene TRBJ2-5; TRBD2, the table's D call, lacks a check against the DNA. The CDR3 has 10 amino acids, counting both end residues. Germline V gene sequence: CDR1 MDHEN, CDR2 SYDVKM. The CDR3 region is CASSLAGGIS.

Note on this clonotype: This clone may be a read error of a much larger clone one base away. The genes are TRBV7-7 and TRBJ2-1, with a weak D call TRBD1 (5 bases). Germline V gene lookup returns CDR1 SSHAT and CDR2 FNYEAQ (reference sequence). CDR3 length: 13 amino acids. This CDR3 is CANSSRPQGEQFF. As DNA, the CDR3 is TGTGCTAACAGCTCCCGTCCCCAGGGTGAGCAGTTCTTC.

This clonotype was observed at least ten times. The chain uses TRBV10-3 and TRBJ2-7, with D hard to call. This CDR3 has 13 residues. Germline CDR1 reads ENHRY; CDR2 reads SYGVKD. The V and J ends lost 7 bases and 1 base respectively, with 11 bases between them. In DNA, the CDR3 is TGTGCCATCACCCCGCCAGCTTCCTACGAGCAGTACTTC. Its protein product is CAITPPASYEQYF.

The V call is TRBV25-1, the J call TRBJ2-1; D remains ambiguous. Germline CDR1 and CDR2: MGHDK and SYGVNS. The CDR3 runs to 19 residues. V dropped 1 base and J dropped 15 bases, with 34 bases sitting between them. CDR3 sequence reads: CASSESVTRVDNARSLRFF. CDR3 nucleotide sequence: TGTGCCAGCAGTGAATCGGTTACCCGCGTCGACAATGCTCGGTCTTTGCGGTTCTTC.

This clonotype appeared many times. V is TRBV5-1 and J is TRBJ2-3; 10 nucleotides align to TRBD2. The V gene's germline CDR1 is SGHRS and CDR2 YFSETQ. V was clipped by 0 bases and J by 4 bases; unmatched bases: 5. CDR3 length: 16 residues. Here the CDR3 DNA reads TGCGCCAGCAGCTTGGAACCTAGCGGGAGTGCAGATACGCAGTATTTT. Its protein is CASSLEPSGSADTQYF.

The sample holds a few counts of this clonotype. The chain combines TRBV4-2 with TRBJ2-7, with D possibly TRBD2 on 6 matching bases. The CDR3 runs to 15 residues. Trimming took off 0 bases at V and 3 bases at J, with 12 bases between the two ends. The V gene's germline CDR1 is LGHNA and CDR2 YNFKEQ. The CDR3 protein is CASSQEEGIDYEQYF. The CDR3 region has the DNA TGTGCCAGCAGCCAAGAGGAGGGTATAGACTACGAGCAGTACTTC.

As concerns this clonotype: A much larger clone lies a single base off, so this may be a read error. The chain combines TRBV20-1 with TRBJ2-7; the match to TRBD1 covers 10 bases. The germline CDR1 and CDR2 sequences are DFQATT and SNEGSKA (reference sequence). The CDR3 has 14 amino acids. With 5 bases clipped from V and 7 bases from J, the junction kept 11 bases outside the gene matches. CDR3 in DNA: TGCAGTGCTTTGGCCGGGACAGGGGCAAATGAGCAGTACTTC. This encodes CSALAGTGANEQYF.

The chain employs TRBV20-1 and TRBJ2-2; TRBD1 or TRBD2 may be the D gene (6 bases each). V was shortened by 3 bases and J by 5 bases, with 16 bases between the two germline ends. CDR1 is DFQATT and CDR2 is SNEGSKA in the germline V gene (reference sequence). The CDR3 consists of 15 residues. CDR3 nucleotides: TGCAGTGCTAGGCTGCGGGACATCGAGACCGGGGAGCTGTTTTTT. Translating it yields CSARLRDIETGELFF.

Only a few counts were recorded for this clonotype. The chain employs TRBV10-2 and TRBJ1-5; D is undetermined. Germline CDR1 is WSHSY and CDR2 is SAAADI. V lost 3 bases and J 5 bases, leaving 11 bases between the germline ends. The CDR3 is 14 amino acids. DNA of the CDR3: TGCGCCAGCAGTGACGAGACTTGGGATCAGCCCCAGCATTTT. Translation gives CASSDETWDQPQHF.

This clonotype has only a few counts. The chain carries TRBV7-6 and TRBJ2-2; maybe TRBD2 (7 bases). This CDR3 spans 17 amino acids. The V end was cut by 5 bases, the J end by 4 bases, with 20 bases between. From germline, CDR1 is SGHVS and CDR2 FNYEAQ. The CDR3 reads CASSARGWGGFTGELFF. CDR3 nucleotide sequence: TGTGCCAGCAGCGCTCGAGGTTGGGGGGGCTTCACCGGGGAGCTGTTTTTT.